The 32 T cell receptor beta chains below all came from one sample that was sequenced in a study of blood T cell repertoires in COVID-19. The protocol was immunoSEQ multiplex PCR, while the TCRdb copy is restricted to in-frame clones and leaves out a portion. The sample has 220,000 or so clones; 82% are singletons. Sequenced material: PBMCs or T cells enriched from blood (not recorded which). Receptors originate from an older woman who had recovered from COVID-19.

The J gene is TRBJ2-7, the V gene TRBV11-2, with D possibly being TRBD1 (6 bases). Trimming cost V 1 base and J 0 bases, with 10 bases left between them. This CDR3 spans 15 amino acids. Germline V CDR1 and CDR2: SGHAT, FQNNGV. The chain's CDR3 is CASSLVGGNSYEQYF. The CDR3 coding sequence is TGTGCCAGCAGCTTAGTAGGGGGTAACTCCTACGAGCAGTACTTC.

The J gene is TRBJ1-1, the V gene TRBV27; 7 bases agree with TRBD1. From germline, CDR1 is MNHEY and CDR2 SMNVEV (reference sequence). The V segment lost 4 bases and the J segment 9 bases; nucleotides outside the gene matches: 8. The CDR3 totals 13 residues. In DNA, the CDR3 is TGTGCCAGCAGTTCCTATGGACAGGACAAAGCTTTCTTT. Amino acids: CASSSYGQDKAFF.

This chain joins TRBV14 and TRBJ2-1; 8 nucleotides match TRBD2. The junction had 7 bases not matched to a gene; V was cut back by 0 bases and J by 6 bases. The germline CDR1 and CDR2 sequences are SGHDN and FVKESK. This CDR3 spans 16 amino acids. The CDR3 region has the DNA TGTGCCAGCAGCCAAGATCGGGGGGGAGGCCTCAATGAGCAGTTCTTC. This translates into CASSQDRGGGLNEQFF.

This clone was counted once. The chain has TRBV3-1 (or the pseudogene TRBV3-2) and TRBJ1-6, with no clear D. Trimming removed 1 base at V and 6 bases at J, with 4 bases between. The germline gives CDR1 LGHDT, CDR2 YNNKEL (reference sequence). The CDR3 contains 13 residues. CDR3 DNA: TGTGCCAGCAGCCAAGGCAGTAATTCACCCCTCCACTTT. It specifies CASSQGSNSPLHF.

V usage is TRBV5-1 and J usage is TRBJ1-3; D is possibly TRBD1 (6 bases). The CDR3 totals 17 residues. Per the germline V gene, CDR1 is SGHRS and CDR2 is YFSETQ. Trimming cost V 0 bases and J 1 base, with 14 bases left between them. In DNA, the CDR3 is TGCGCCAGCAGCTTGGCCGGGGGGGCCCGTTCTGGAAACACCATATATTTT. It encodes CASSLAGGARSGNTIYF.

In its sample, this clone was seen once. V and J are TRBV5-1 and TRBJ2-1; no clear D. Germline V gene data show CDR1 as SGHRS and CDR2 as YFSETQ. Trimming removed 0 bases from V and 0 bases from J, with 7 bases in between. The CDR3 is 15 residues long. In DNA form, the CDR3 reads TGCGCCAGCAGCTTGGCCGAGAGCTCCTACAATGAGCAGTTCTTC. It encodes CASSLAESSYNEQFF.

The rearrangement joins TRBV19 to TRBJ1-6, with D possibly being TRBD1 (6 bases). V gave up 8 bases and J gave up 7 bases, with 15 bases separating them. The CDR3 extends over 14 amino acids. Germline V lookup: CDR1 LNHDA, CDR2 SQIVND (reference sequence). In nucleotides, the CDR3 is TGTGCCAGTCACCCGGGAGGGGGAAATTCACCCCTCCACTTT. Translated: CASHPGGGNSPLHF.

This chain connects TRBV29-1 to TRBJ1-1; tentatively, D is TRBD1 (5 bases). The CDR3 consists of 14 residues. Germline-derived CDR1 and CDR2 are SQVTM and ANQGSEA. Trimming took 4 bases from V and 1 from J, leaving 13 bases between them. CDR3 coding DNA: TGCAGCGTTGCTTCTGGGGGGTCGAACACTGAAGCTTTCTTT. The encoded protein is CSVASGGSNTEAFF.

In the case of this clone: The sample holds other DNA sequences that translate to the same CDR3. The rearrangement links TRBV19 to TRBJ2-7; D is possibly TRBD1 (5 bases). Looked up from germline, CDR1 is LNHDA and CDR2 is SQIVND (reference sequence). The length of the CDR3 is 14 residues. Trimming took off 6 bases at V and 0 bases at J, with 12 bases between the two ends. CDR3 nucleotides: TGTGCCAGTAGCCGACAGTTGAGCTCCTACGAGCAGTACTTC. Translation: CASSRQLSSYEQYF.

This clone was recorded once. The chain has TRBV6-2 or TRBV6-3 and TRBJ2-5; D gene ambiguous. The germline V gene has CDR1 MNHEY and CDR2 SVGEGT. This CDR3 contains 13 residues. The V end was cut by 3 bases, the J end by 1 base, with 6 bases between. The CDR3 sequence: CASSYVFQETQYF. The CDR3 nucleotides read TGTGCCAGCAGTTATGTCTTCCAAGAGACCCAGTACTTC.

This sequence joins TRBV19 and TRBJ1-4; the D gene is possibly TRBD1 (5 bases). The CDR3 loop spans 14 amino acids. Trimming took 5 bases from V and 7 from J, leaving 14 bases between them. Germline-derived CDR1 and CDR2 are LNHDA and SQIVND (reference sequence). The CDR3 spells CASSPGDLGEKLFF. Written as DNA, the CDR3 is TGTGCCAGTAGTCCGGGGGACCTTGGTGAAAAACTGTTTTTT.

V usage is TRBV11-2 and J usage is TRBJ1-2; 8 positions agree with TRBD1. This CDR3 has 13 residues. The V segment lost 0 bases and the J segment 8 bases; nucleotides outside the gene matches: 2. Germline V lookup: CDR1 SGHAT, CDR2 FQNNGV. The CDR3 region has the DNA TGTGCCAGCAGCTTAGATGACAGGGGCGGCTACACCTTC. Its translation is CASSLDDRGGYTF.

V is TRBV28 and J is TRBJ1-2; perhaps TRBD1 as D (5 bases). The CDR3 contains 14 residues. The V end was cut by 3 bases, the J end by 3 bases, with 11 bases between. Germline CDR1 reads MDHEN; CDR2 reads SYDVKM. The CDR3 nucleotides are TGTGCCAGCAGTTTGGTGGCAGGGCACTATGGCTACACCTTC. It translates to CASSLVAGHYGYTF.

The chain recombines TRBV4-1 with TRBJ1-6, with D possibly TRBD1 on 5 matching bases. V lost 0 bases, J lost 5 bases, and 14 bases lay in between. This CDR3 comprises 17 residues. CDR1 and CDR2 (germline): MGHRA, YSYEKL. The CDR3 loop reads CASSQEGGGFDNSPLHF. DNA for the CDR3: TGCGCCAGCAGCCAAGAAGGTGGGGGGTTTGATAATTCACCCCTCCACTTT.

The CDR3 DNA is TGTGCTAGTGGTTTGAGCCAGGGGTCCTACAATGAGCAGTTCTTC. Translated, it gives CASGLSQGSYNEQFF. V and J are TRBV12-5 and TRBJ2-1; weak D call: TRBD1 (6 bases). Trimming removed 2 bases at V and 1 base at J, with 9 bases between. This CDR3 contains 15 residues. Germline lookup yields CDR1 LGHNT and CDR2 FRNRAP.

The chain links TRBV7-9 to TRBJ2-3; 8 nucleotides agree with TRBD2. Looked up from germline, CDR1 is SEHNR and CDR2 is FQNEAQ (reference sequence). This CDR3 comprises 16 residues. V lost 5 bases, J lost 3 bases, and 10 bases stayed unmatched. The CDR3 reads CASSALTGGRTDTQYF. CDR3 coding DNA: TGTGCCAGCAGCGCTTTGACGGGGGGGCGAACAGATACGCAGTATTTT.

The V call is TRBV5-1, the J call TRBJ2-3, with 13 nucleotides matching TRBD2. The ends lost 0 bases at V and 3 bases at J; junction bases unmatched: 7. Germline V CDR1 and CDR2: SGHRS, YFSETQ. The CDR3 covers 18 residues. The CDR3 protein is CASSLETSGGAGTDTQYF. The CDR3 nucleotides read TGCGCCAGCAGCTTGGAAACTAGCGGGGGGGCCGGGACAGATACGCAGTATTTT.

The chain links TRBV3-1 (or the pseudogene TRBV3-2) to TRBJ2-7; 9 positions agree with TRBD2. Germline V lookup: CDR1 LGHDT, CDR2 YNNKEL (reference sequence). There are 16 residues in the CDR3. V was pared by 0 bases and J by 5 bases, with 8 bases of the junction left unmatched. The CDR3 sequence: CASSQDAAGTSNEQYF. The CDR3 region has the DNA TGTGCCAGCAGCCAAGATGCCGCCGGGACTAGCAACGAGCAGTACTTC.

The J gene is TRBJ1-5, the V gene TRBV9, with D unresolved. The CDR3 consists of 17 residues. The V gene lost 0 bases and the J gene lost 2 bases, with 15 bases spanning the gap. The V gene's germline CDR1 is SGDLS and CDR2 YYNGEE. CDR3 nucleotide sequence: TGTGCCAGCAGCGTAGGGTATGAACCGAGGGGCAATCAGCCCCAGCATTTT. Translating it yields CASSVGYEPRGNQPQHF.

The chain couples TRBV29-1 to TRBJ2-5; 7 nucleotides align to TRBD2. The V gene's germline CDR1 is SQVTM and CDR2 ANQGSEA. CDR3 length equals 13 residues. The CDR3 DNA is TGCAGTGGGGGGGAATCTACAGCGGAGGCCCAGTACTTC. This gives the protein CSGGESTAEAQYF.

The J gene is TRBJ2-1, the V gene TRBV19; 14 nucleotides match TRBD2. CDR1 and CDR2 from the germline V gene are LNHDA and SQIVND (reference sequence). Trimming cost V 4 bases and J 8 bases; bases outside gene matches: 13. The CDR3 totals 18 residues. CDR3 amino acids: CASSTPRLAGGPGHEQFF. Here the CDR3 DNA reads TGTGCCAGTAGTACCCCTCGACTAGCGGGAGGGCCGGGCCATGAGCAGTTCTTC.

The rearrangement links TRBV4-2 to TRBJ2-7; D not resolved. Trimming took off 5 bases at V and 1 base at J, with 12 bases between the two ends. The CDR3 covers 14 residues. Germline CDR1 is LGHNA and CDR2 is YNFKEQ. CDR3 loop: CASSASEVSYEQYF. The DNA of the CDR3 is TGTGCCAGCAGCGCCTCAGAAGTTTCCTACGAGCAGTACTTC.

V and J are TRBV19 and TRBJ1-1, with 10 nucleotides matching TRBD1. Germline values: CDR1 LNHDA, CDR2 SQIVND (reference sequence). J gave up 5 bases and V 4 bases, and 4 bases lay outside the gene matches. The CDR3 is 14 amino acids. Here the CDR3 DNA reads TGTGCCAGTAGTACCGGGACAGGGGTGACTGAAGCTTTCTTT. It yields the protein CASSTGTGVTEAFF.

The CDR3 sequence: CASSLEGGYNEQFF. DNA for the CDR3: TGTGCCAGCAGCTTAGAAGGAGGGTACAATGAGCAGTTCTTC. The chain joins TRBV11-1 to TRBJ2-1; weak D call: TRBD2 (6 bases). Per germline, CDR1 SGHAT and CDR2 FQDESV (reference sequence). The V gene lost 1 base and the J gene lost 4 bases, with 8 bases spanning the gap. This CDR3 is 14 amino acids long.

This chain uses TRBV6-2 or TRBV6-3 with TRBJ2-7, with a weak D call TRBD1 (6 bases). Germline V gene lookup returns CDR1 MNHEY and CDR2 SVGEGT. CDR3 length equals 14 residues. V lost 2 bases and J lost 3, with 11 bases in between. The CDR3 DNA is TGTGCCAGCAGTTACCACAGGGCCCTCTACGAGCAGTACTTC. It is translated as CASSYHRALYEQYF.

The CDR3 is CASSLDDKYNQPQHF. The CDR3 bases are TGTGCCAGCAGCTTAGATGACAAATACAATCAGCCCCAGCATTTT. The J gene is TRBJ1-5, the V gene TRBV11-2; D is unresolved. Germline CDR1 is SGHAT and CDR2 is FQNNGV. Trimming cost V 0 bases and J 3 bases, with 9 bases left between them. The CDR3 is 15 amino acids.

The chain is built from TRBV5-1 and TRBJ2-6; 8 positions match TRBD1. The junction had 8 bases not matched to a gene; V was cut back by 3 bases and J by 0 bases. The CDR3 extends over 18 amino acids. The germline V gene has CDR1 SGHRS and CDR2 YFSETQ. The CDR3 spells CASSSGQEGFSGANVLTF. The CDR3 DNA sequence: TGCGCCAGCAGCTCGGGACAGGAGGGATTCTCTGGGGCCAACGTCCTGACTTTC.

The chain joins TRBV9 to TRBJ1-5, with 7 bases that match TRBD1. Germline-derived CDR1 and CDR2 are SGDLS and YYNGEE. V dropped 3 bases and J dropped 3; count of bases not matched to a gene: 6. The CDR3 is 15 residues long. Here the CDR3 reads CASSAGDRLNQPQHF. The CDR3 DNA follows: TGTGCCAGCAGCGCTGGGGACAGACTCAATCAGCCCCAGCATTTT.

This CDR3 is CSVERGQGLQETQYF. The DNA for the CDR3 is TGCAGCGTTGAAAGGGGACAGGGGCTCCAAGAGACCCAGTACTTC. This rearrangement joins TRBV29-1 to TRBJ2-5; the match to TRBD1 covers 10 bases. CDR3 length: 15 residues. The V gene's germline CDR1 is SQVTM and CDR2 ANQGSEA. J was trimmed by 1 base and V by 2 bases; bases with no gene match: 4.

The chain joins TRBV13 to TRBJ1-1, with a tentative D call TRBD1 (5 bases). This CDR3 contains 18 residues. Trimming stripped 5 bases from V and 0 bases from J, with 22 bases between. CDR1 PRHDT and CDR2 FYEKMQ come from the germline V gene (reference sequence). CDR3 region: CASSLKSPLWGVNTEAFF. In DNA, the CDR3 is TGTGCCAGCAGCCTCAAGTCACCGCTCTGGGGGGTGAACACTGAAGCTTTCTTT.

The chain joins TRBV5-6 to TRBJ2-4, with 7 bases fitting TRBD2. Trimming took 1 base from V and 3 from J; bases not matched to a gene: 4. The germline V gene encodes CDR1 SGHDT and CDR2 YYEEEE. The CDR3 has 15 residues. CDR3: CASSLPRDYKNIQYF. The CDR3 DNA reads TGTGCCAGCAGCTTGCCCAGGGACTACAAAAACATTCAGTACTTC.

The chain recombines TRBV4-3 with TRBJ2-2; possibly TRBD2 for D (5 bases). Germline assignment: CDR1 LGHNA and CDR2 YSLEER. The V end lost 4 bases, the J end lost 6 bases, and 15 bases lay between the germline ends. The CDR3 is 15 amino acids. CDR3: CASSLQRRRAGELFF. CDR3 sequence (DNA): TGCGCCAGCAGCCTCCAGCGGAGGAGAGCCGGGGAGCTGTTTTTT.